The 6 T cell receptor beta chains listed next were all sequenced from one sample in a study of OX40 agonist ivuxolimab in advanced cancers. The library was produced with the immunoSEQ multiplex PCR assay. Not all clones reach the TCRdb copy of this immuneACCESS table, which keeps in-frame sequences only. Checked studies attribute under half of the gap to unresolved V genes and leave the rest unexplained. In this sample the table shows about 61,000 clones, nearly 90% of which occur a single time. Under 0.4% of the sample goes to the ten largest clones. The sample in question was CD4+ or CD8+ T cells sorted from blood, obtained in a trial of the OX40 agonist ivuxolimab. These TCRs come from an adult with an advanced solid tumor such as melanoma, head and neck, liver or kidney cancer.

This chain connects TRBV27 to TRBJ2-5, with D perhaps TRBD1 (5 bases). The germline V and J ends were trimmed by 6 bases and 1 base, with 12 bases remaining between them. The CDR3 contains 14 residues. The germline CDR1 and CDR2 sequences are MNHEY and SMNVEV (reference sequence). This CDR3 reads CASRSSGSQETQYF. CDR3 nucleotides: TGTGCCAGCAGATCATCAGGGTCCCAAGAGACCCAGTACTTC.

The chain carries TRBV2 and TRBJ2-6; D is uncertain. The V end lost 0 bases, the J end lost 4 bases, and 7 bases lay between the germline ends. In germline, CDR1 is SNHLY, CDR2 FYNNEI. CDR3 length: 15 residues. This CDR3 is CASSEAGLGANVLTF. Written as DNA, the CDR3 is TGTGCCAGCAGTGAAGCAGGGTTGGGGGCCAACGTCCTGACTTTC.

The chain combines TRBV11-2 with TRBJ2-1; TRBD2 aligns across 7 bases. The CDR3 is made up of 14 amino acids. Trimming took 5 bases from V and 5 from J; bases not matched to a gene: 6. CDR1 SGHAT and CDR2 FQNNGV come from the germline V gene. CDR3 coding DNA: TGTGCCAGCAGCATCAGCGGGGCAAACAATGAGCAGTTCTTC. This sequence encodes CASSISGANNEQFF.

The chain is built from TRBV15 and TRBJ2-5, with unresolved D. V gave up 3 bases and J gave up 7 bases, with 9 bases separating them. CDR3 length equals 12 residues. Germline CDR1 reads LNHNV; CDR2 reads YYDKDF (reference sequence). Here the CDR3 reads CATSSSLGTQYF. CDR3 nucleotides: TGTGCCACCAGCAGCTCCTTGGGGACCCAGTACTTC. The complete variable domain, with remaining parts taken from reference TRBV15 and TRBJ2-5, reads DAMVIQNPRYQVTQFGKPVTLSCSQTLNHNVMYWYQQKSSQAPKLLFHYYDKDFNNEADTPDNFQSRRPNTSFCFLDIRSPGLGDTAMYLCATSSSLGTQYFGPGTRLLVL.

The chain combines TRBV5-1 with TRBJ1-6, with 7 nucleotides matching TRBD1. The CDR3 runs 15 residues. Germline V lookup: CDR1 SGHRS, CDR2 YFSETQ. V lost 4 bases to trimming and J lost 2 bases; unmatched junction nucleotides: 3. CDR3 bases: TGCGCCAGCAGCATACAGGGGCCCTATAATTCACCCCTCCACTTT. It translates to CASSIQGPYNSPLHF. Full variable domain (missing parts from reference TRBV5-1 and TRBJ1-6): KAGVTQTPRYLIKTRGQQVTLSCSPISGHRSVSWYQQTPGQGLQFLFEYFSETQRNKGNFPGRFSGRQFSNSRSEMNVSTLELGDSALYLCASSIQGPYNSPLHFGNGTRLTVT.

The J gene is TRBJ2-2, the V gene TRBV27, with TRBD1 as a possible D gene (5 bases). The germline V and J ends were trimmed by 8 bases and 3 bases, with 28 bases remaining between them. The length of the CDR3 is 19 residues. Per germline, CDR1 MNHEY and CDR2 SMNVEV (reference sequence). In DNA form, the CDR3 reads TGTGCCAGCGCTCCGCAAGGGCTGCGCGACAAGGGGTACACCGGGGAGCTGTTTTTT. Translation gives CASAPQGLRDKGYTGELFF.